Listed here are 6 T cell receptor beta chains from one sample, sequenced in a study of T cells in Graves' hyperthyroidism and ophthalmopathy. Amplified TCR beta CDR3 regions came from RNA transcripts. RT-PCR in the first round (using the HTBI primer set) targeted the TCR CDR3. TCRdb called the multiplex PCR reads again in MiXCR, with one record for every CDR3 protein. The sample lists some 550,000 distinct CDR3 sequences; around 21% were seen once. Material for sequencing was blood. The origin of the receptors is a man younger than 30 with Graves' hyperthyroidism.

The CDR3 is CASSDPLQGPTGELFF. The DNA for the CDR3 is TGCGCCAGCAGCGACCCTCTACAGGGGCCCACCGGGGAGCTGTTTTTT. This chain links TRBV5-1 with TRBJ2-2; 7 positions match TRBD1. The V gene end was trimmed by 4 bases and the J gene end by 4 bases; junction bases not matched to a gene: 10. This CDR3 spans 16 amino acids. Germline loops: CDR1 SGHRS, CDR2 YFSETQ.

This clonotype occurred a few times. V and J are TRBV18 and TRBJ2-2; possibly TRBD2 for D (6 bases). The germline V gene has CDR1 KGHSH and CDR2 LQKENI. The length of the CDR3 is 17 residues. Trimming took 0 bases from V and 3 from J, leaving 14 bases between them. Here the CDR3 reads CASSPPLRDWYTGELFF. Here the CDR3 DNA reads TGTGCCAGCTCACCACCGTTGAGGGACTGGTACACCGGGGAGCTGTTTTTT.

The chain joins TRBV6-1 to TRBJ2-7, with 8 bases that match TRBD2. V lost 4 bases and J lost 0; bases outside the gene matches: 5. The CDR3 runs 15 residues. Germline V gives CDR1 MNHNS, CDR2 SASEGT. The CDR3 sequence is CASSAPSGSSYEQYF. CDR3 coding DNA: TGTGCCAGCAGTGCTCCTAGCGGGTCCTCCTACGAGCAGTACTTC.

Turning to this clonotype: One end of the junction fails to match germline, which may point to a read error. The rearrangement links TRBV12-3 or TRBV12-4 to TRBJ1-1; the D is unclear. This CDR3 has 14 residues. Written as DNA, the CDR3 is TGTGCCAGCAGCTTATATCAACCGAACTCTGAAGCTTTCTTT. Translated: CASSLYQPNSEAFF.

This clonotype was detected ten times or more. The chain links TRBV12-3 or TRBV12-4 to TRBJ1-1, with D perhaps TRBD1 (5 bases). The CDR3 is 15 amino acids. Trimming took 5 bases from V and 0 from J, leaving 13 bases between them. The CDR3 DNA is TGTGCCAGCAGTGTACGAGGGACGGTGAACACTGAAGCTTTCTTT. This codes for CASSVRGTVNTEAFF.

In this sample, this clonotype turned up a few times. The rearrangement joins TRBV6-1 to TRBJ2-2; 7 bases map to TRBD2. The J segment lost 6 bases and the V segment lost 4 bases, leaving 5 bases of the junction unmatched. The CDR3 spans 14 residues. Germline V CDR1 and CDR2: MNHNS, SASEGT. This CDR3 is CASSVSAGAGELFF. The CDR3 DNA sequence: TGTGCCAGCAGTGTCTCGGCGGGGGCCGGGGAGCTGTTTTTT.